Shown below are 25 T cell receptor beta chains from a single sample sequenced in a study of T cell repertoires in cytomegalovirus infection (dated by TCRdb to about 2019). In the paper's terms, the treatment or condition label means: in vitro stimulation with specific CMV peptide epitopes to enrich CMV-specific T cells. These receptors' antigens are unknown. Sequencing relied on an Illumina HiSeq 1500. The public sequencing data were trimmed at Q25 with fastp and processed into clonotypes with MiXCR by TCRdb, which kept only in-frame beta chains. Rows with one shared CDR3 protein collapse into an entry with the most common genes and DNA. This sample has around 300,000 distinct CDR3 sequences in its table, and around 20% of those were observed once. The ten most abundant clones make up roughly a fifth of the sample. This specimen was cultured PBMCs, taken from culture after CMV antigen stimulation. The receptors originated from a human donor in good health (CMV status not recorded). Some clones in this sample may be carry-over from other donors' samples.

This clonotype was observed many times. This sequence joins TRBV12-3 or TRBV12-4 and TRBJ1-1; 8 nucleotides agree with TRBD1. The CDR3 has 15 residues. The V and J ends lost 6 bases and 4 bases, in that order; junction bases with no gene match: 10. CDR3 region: CASSPTTGVGTEAFF. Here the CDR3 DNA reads TGTGCCAGCAGCCCTACGACAGGGGTAGGCACTGAAGCTTTCTTT.

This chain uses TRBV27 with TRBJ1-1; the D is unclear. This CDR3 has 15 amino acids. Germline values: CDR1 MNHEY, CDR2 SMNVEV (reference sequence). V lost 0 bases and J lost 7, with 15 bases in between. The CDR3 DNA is TGTGCCAGCAGTTTATCCCACCTCCTTACGGTTGAAGCTTTCTTT. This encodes CASSLSHLLTVEAFF.

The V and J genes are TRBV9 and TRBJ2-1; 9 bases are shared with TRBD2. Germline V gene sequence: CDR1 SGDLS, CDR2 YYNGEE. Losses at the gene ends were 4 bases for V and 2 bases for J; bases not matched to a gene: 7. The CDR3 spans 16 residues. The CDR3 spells CASSLEREAPYNEQFF. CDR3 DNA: TGTGCCAGCAGCCTAGAGCGGGAGGCCCCCTACAATGAGCAGTTCTTC.

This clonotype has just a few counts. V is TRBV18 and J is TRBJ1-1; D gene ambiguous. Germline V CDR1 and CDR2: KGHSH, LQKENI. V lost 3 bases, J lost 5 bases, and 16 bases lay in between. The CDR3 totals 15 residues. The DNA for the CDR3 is TGTGCCAGCTCACCCTCGACCTCTCGCCAGACTGAAGCTTTCTTT. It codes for CASSPSTSRQTEAFF.

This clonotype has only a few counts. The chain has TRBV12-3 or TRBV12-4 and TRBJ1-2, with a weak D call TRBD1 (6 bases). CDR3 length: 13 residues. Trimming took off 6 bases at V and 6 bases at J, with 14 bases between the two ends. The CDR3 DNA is TGTGCCAGCAGGTCATTCGAGGGGGATGGCTACACCTTC. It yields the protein CASRSFEGDGYTF.

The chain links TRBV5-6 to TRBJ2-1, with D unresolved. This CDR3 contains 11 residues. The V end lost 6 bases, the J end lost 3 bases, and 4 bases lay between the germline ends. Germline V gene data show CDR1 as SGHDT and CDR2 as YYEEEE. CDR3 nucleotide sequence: TGTGCCAGCATTTACTACAATGAGCAGTTCTTC. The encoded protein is CASIYYNEQFF.

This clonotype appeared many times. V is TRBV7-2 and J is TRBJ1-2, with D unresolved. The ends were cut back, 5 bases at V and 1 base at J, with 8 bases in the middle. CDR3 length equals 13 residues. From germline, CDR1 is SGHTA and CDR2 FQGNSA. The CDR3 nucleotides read TGTGCCAGCAGCCCTCAGGATAACTATGGCTACACCTTC. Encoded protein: CASSPQDNYGYTF. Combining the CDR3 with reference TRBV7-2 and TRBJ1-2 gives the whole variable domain GAGVSQSPSNKVTEKGKDVELRCDPISGHTALYWYRQSLGQGLEFLIYFQGNSAPDKSGLPSDRFSAERTGGSVSTLTIQRTQQEDSAVYLCASSPQDNYGYTFGSGTRLTVV.

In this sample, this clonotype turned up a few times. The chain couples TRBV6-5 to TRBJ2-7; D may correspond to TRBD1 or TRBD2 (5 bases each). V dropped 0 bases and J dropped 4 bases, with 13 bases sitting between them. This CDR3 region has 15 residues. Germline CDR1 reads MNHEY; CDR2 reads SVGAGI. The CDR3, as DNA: TGTGCCAGCAGTTACTCAGCCGGGACGGTTTACGAGCAGTACTTC. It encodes CASSYSAGTVYEQYF.

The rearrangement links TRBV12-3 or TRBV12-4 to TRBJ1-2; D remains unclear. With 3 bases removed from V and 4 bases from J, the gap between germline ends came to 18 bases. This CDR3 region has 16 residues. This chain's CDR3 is CASSFFLGQSVYGYTF. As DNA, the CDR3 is TGTGCCAGCAGTTTTTTCCTTGGGCAGAGCGTCTATGGCTACACCTTC.

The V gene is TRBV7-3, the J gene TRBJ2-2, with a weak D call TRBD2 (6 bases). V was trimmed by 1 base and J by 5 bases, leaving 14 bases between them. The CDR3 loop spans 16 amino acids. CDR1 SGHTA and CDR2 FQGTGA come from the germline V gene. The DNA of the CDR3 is TGTGCCAGCAGCTTAATCTCCGGGAGTGGGACCGGGGAGCTGTTTTTT. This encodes CASSLISGSGTGELFF.

The CDR3 loop reads CASSLAETPGHETQYF. CDR3 DNA: TGTGCCAGCAGCTTAGCAGAGACCCCAGGGCATGAGACCCAGTACTTC. The gene calls are TRBV7-7 and TRBJ2-5; TRBD1 might be the D (5 bases). V dropped 0 bases and J dropped 5 bases, with 16 bases sitting between them. The CDR3 length is 16 residues. Germline V lookup: CDR1 SSHAT, CDR2 FNYEAQ (reference sequence).

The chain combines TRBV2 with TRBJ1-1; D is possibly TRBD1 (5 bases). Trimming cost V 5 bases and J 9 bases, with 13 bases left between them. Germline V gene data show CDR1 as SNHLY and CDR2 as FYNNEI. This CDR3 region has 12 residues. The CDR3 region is CASSSTLGQAFF. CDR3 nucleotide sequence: TGTGCCAGCAGTTCGACGCTGGGACAAGCTTTCTTT.

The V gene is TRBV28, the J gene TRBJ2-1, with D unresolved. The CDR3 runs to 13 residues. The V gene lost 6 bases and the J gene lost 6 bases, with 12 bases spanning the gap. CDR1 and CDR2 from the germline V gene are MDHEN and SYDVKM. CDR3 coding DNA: TGTGCCAGCAGCGTTGTCCTCCCCAATGAGCAGTTCTTC. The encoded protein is CASSVVLPNEQFF.

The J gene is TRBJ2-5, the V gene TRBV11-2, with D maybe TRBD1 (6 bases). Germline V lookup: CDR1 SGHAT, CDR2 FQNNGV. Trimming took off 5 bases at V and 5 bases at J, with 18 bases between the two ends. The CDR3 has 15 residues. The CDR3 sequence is CASSLSQGWRETQYF. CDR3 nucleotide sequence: TGTGCCAGCAGCCTTTCACAGGGATGGCGGGAGACCCAGTACTTC.

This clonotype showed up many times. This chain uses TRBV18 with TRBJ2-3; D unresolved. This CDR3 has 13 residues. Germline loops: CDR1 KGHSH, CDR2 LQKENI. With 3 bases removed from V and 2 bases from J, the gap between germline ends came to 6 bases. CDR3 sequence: CASSPTSTDTQYF. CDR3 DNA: TGTGCCAGCTCACCGACCTCCACAGATACGCAGTATTTT.

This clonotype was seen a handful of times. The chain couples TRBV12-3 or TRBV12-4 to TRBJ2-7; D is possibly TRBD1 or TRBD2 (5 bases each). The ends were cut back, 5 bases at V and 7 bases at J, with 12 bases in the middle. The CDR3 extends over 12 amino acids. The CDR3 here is CASSLDGGEQYV. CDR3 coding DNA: TGTGCCAGCAGTCTCGATGGGGGAGAGCAGTACGTC.

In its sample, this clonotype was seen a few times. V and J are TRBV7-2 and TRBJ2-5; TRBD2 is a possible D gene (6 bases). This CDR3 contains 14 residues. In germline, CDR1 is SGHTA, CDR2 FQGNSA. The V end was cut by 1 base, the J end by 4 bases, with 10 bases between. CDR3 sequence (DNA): TGTGCCAGCAGCTTAGACGGGGGTGTAGAGACCCAGTACTTC. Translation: CASSLDGGVETQYF.

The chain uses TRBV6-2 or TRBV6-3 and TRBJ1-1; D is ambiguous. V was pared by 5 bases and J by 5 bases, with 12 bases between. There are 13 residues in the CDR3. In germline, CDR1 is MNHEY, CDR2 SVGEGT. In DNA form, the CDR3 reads TGTGCCAGCAGTCGCCGACGAGGGACTGAAGCTTTCTTT. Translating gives CASSRRRGTEAFF.

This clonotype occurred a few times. The CDR3 here is CASSYVRRGYTF. CDR3 DNA: TGTGCCAGCAGTTACGTTCGGAGGGGCTACACCTTC. This chain uses TRBV6-2 or TRBV6-3 with TRBJ1-2; no clear D. Germline values: CDR1 MNHEY, CDR2 SVGEGT. This CDR3 contains 12 residues. The V and J ends lost 2 bases and 8 bases respectively, with 9 bases between them.

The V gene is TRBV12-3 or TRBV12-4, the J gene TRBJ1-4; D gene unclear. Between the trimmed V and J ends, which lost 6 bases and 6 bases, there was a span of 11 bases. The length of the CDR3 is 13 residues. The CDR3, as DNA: TGTGCCAGCAGGTTGGCGCCCTATGAAAAACTGTTTTTT. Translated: CASRLAPYEKLFF.

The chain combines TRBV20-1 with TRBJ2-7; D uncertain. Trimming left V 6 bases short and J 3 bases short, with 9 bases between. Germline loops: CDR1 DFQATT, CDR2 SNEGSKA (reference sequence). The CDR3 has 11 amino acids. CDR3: CSARLNYEQYF. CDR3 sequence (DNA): TGCAGTGCAAGACTGAACTACGAGCAGTACTTC.

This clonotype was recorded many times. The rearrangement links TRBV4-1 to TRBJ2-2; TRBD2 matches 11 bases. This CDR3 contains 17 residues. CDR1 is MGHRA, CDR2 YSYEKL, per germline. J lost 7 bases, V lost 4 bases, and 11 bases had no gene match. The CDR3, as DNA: TGCGCCAGCAGCCTCGGGGCAGCTAGCGGGAGGAACGGGGAGCTGTTTTTT. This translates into CASSLGAASGRNGELFF.

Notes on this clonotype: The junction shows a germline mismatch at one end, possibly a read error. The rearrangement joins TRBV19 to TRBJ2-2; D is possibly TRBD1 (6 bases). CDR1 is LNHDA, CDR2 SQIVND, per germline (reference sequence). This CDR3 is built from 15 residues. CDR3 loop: CASTVVRDNSGELFF. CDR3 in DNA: TGTGCCAGTACTGTCGTCCGGGACAACAGCGGGGAGCTGTTTTTT.

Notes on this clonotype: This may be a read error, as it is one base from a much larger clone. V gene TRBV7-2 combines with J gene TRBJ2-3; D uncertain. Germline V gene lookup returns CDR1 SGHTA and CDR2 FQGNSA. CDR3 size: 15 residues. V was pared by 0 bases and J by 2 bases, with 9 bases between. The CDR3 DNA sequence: TGTGCCAGCAGCTTAGCGATCAGGTTCACAGATACGCAGTATTTT. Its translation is CASSLAIRFTDTQYF.

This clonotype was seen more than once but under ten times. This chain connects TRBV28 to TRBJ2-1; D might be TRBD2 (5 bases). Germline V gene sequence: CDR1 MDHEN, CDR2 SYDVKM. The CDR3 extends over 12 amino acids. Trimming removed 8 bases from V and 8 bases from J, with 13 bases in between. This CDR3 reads CASQSSSDEQFF. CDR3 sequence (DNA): TGTGCCAGCCAATCGAGTAGCGATGAGCAGTTCTTC.